This is a list of T cell receptor beta chains from one sample in a study of lymphopenia after photon versus proton radiotherapy. The table came from immunoSEQ multiplex PCR; TCRdb's copy has only in-frame clones and leaves some out. Counted here are approximately 24,000 clones, 87% occurring once; the ten biggest clones make up roughly a fifth. The sequenced sample was peripheral blood, obtained from a patient treated with photon-based radiotherapy. The receptors shown here come from a man between 45 and 60 years old with gastric cancer. The CDR3 runs from the conserved cysteine through the conserved F or W. A D gene is named only where the DNA matches it firmly. The size entry is marked missing in some rows and otherwise reads once, few, many or a size class.

CDR3nt,CDR3aa,abundance,d_gene,j_gene,v_gene
TGTGCCAGCTCACCGGAGCTCAGGTCCAGCCGGTATGGCTACACCTTC,CASSPELRSSRYGYTF,NA,NA,TRBJ1-2,TRBV18
TGTGCGTCGGGACACAGCTCCTACAATGAGCAGTTCTTC,CASGHSSYNEQFF,NA,NA,TRBJ2-1,TRBV6-5
TGTGCCAGCAGCTTAGCTGGGGGGGGGAAAGAGACCCAGTACTTC,CASSLAGGGKETQYF,NA,TRBD2,TRBJ2-5,TRBV7-7
TGTGCCGCGCGAGGGCGGGGGAGCAATCAGCCCCAGCATTTT,CAARGRGSNQPQHF,NA,NA,TRBJ1-5,TRBV15
TGTGCCAGCAGTGGGAGGACTCTCAATACGCAGTATTTT,CASSGRTLNTQYF,NA,NA,TRBJ2-3,TRBV6-1
TGTGCCAGTAGTCGTGGGGCAGGCTACGAGCAGTACTTC,CASSRGAGYEQYF,NA,NA,TRBJ2-7,TRBV19
TGCGCCAGCAGTACAGGGGGTAGAAACACCGGGGAGCTGTTTTTT,CASSTGGRNTGELFF,NA,TRBD1,TRBJ2-2,TRBV10-2
TGTGCCAGCAGTTTATCGGGGACCCTTCCCGGGGAGCTGTTTTTT,CASSLSGTLPGELFF,NA,NA,TRBJ2-2,TRBV27
TGTGCCAGCAGCTTGCCGGGACCTAATGAAAAACTGTTTTTT,CASSLPGPNEKLFF,NA,NA,TRBJ1-4,TRBV7-9
TGCGCCAGCAGACGGACGGAAGATCACGAGACCCAGTACTTC,CASRRTEDHETQYF,NA,NA,TRBJ2-5,TRBV5-1
TGTGCCAGCAGCTTAAGGGAAAACACCGGGGAGCTGTTTTTT,CASSLRENTGELFF,NA,NA,TRBJ2-2,TRBV7-3
TGTGCCAGCAGCTTAGGCCCTAGCCCTTCTGAAAAACTGTTTTTT,CASSLGPSPSEKLFF,NA,NA,TRBJ1-4,TRBV7-6
TGTGCCAGCAGCTTAGGAGGGAAGTACGAGCAGTACTTC,CASSLGGKYEQYF,NA,NA,TRBJ2-7,TRBV11-3
TGTGCCATCAGTGGGGTCTATGGCTACACCTTC,CAISGVYGYTF,NA,NA,TRBJ1-2,TRBV10-3
TGTGCCAGCAGCGTAGTGGGGGAAACAGATACGCAGTATTTT,CASSVVGETDTQYF,NA,NA,TRBJ2-3,TRBV9
TGCGCCAGCAGATCCATAGCCGTTTCTGGGGCCAACGTCCTGACTTTC,CASRSIAVSGANVLTF,NA,NA,TRBJ2-6,TRBV5-1
TGTGCCAGCAGTCAGGGGCCTTATAGCAATCAGCCCCAGCATTTT,CASSQGPYSNQPQHF,NA,NA,TRBJ1-5,TRBV9
TGCAGCGTTGCGGGAGGGAGCACCGGGGAGCTGTTTTTT,CSVAGGSTGELFF,NA,TRBD2,TRBJ2-2,TRBV29-1
TGTGCCAGCAGCTTAGAAGTAAGTCAGCCCCAGCATTTT,CASSLEVSQPQHF,once,NA,TRBJ1-5,TRBV7-2
TGTGCCAGCAGGAACCCTAGCGGGGGGAACAATGAGCAGTTCTTC,CASRNPSGGNNEQFF,NA,TRBD2,TRBJ2-1,TRBV11-2
TGTGCCAGCAGTTCCTCCGAGGAGGGGCCACCCCTCCACTTT,CASSSSEEGPPLHF,NA,NA,TRBJ1-6,TRBV6-1
TGCGCCAGCAGCCAAGAAAAGGATACTTCTAGCACCGGGGAGCTGTTTTTT,CASSQEKDTSSTGELFF,NA,NA,TRBJ2-2,TRBV4-1
TGTGCCAGCAGTTTGCTCAGGGCAGACACAGATACGCAGTATTTT,CASSLLRADTDTQYF,NA,NA,TRBJ2-3,TRBV5-6
TGTGCCAGCAGCTTGAGAACAACCGGGGAGCTGTTTTTT,CASSLRTTGELFF,NA,NA,TRBJ2-2,TRBV11-2
TGTGCCTGGAGCCAAGGGGTGACAGATACGCAGTATTTT,CAWSQGVTDTQYF,NA,NA,TRBJ2-3,TRBV30
TGTGCCAGCAGGCCCACAGGGGGGGATGGCGAGCAGTACTTC,CASRPTGGDGEQYF,medium-sized,NA,TRBJ2-7,TRBV2
TGTGCCTGGAGTGTAGACCTGGAGAATTCACCCCTCCACTTT,CAWSVDLENSPLHF,NA,NA,TRBJ1-6,TRBV30
TGTGCCAGCAGCGCCGACAGGCTCAACGAGCAGTACTTC,CASSADRLNEQYF,NA,NA,TRBJ2-7,TRBV7-8
TGTGCCAGTAGTGCCGGACAGGGGGCTGATTCACCCCTCCACTTT,CASSAGQGADSPLHF,NA,TRBD1,TRBJ1-6,TRBV19
TGTGCCAGCAGACGTCCGGGACAGGGGGTTAATGAGCAGTTCTTC,CASRRPGQGVNEQFF,NA,TRBD1,TRBJ2-1,TRBV5-8
TGTGCCATCAGTGAGTTTCGGGGAGGGGTCACTGAAGCTTTCTTT,CAISEFRGGVTEAFF,NA,NA,TRBJ1-1,TRBV10-3
TGTGCCAGCTCACCACCGCGGTTATCGAACACCGGGGAGCTGTTTTTT,CASSPPRLSNTGELFF,NA,NA,TRBJ2-2,TRBV18
TGTGCCAGTAGTATAGCCGGGACAGCCTTCGCAACTAATGAAAAACTGTTTTTT,CASSIAGTAFATNEKLFF,NA,TRBD1,TRBJ1-4,TRBV19
TGTGCCAGCAGCTTACGGGGGGCCCTCACAGATACGCAGTATTTT,CASSLRGALTDTQYF,NA,NA,TRBJ2-3,TRBV7-3
TGTGCCAGCAGTTTTCCCGGACGGGACACTGAAGCTTTCTTT,CASSFPGRDTEAFF,NA,NA,TRBJ1-1,TRBV27
TGTGCCAGTAGTAAGCCTAGCGGGGGGGCAGATACGCAGTATTTT,CASSKPSGGADTQYF,once,TRBD2,TRBJ2-3,TRBV19
TGCGCCAGCAGCTTGGAGGGGAGGAGGGCTTATGGCTACACCTTC,CASSLEGRRAYGYTF,NA,NA,TRBJ1-2,TRBV5-1
TGCGCCAGTAAGATAGCGGGGGGATTCCAAGAGACCCAGTACTTC,CASKIAGGFQETQYF,NA,TRBD2,TRBJ2-5,TRBV5-1
TGTGCCAGCAGTTTAGAGGGTGCCAGGGGGGTAAGCTATGGCTACACCTTC,CASSLEGARGVSYGYTF,NA,TRBD1,TRBJ1-2,TRBV27
TGTGCTAGTGGTTTGCTTGTTGGACAGCACAATGAGCAGTTCTTC,CASGLLVGQHNEQFF,NA,NA,TRBJ2-1,TRBV12-5
TGTGCCAGCAGCCAAGCAGCCACCCCACGGGAGACCCAGTACTTC,CASSQAATPRETQYF,NA,NA,TRBJ2-5,TRBV4-2
TGTGCCAGCAGCCACAAGAGGGCCTACGAGCAGTACTTC,CASSHKRAYEQYF,NA,NA,TRBJ2-7,TRBV6-5
TGTGCCAGCAGTGATCGACAGGGGCGCTACACCTTC,CASSDRQGRYTF,NA,TRBD1,TRBJ1-2,TRBV27
TGTGCCAGCGACCCGGGGAGGTTCGGCTACACCTTC,CASDPGRFGYTF,NA,NA,TRBJ1-2,TRBV6-5
TGTGCCAGCAGTGGTTTAGGAGGCATGATCTCCTACAATGAGCAGTTCTTC,CASSGLGGMISYNEQFF,NA,NA,TRBJ2-1,TRBV2
TGTGCCAGCAGCGGACGGGACACTGCCTCCTACGAGCAGTACTTC,CASSGRDTASYEQYF,NA,NA,TRBJ2-7,TRBV9
TGTGCTAGTGGGGTGGGACAGGGGGCGGCCGCTGAAGCTTTCTTT,CASGVGQGAAAEAFF,NA,TRBD1,TRBJ1-1,TRBV12-5
TGTGCCAGCTCATCACAGGGAAATGAGCAGTTCTTC,CASSSQGNEQFF,NA,NA,TRBJ2-1,TRBV18
TGTGCAAGTCGCCCCAAAGATCGGGGCCACTACGAGCAGTACTTC,CASRPKDRGHYEQYF,NA,NA,TRBJ2-7,TRBV12-2
TGTGCCAGCAGCGCCACCGGACAGGTGGTCTACAATGAGCAGTTCTTC,CASSATGQVVYNEQFF,once,TRBD1,TRBJ2-1,TRBV9
TGTGCCAGTAGACCCGAGAGGAGCGGGGAGCTGTTTTTT,CASRPERSGELFF,NA,NA,TRBJ2-2,TRBV19
TGTGCCAGCAGCCGGGGACAGGGGCTAGACTATGGCTACACCTTC,CASSRGQGLDYGYTF,NA,TRBD1,TRBJ1-2,TRBV7-2